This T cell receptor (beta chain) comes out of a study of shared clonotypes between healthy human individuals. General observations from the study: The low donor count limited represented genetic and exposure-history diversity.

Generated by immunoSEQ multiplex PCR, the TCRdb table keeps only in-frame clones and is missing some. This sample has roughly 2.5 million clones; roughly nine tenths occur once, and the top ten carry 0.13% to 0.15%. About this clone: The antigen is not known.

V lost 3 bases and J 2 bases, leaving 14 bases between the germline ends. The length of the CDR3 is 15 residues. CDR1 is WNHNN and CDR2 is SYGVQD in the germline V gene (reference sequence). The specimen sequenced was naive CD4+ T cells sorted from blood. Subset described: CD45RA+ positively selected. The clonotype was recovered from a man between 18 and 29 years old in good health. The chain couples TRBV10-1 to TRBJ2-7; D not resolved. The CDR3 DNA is TGCGCCAGCAGTGACTACGGACGGATACCCTACGAGCAGTACTTC. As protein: CASSDYGRIPYEQYF.